This T cell receptor beta chain was observed in a study of blood T cells in healthy people across ages. This clonotype came up once. CDR1 SNHLY and CDR2 FYNNEI come from the germline V gene. V lost 4 bases, J lost 4 bases, and 17 bases lay in between. The CDR3 is 15 residues long. Alongside a J-beta primer mix, a sample-barcoded 5' primer served in a second PCR lasting 7 to 11 cycles. TCRdb recomputed calls from the 5' RACE reads with MiXCR, one row per CDR3 protein. The sample lists under 700,000 distinct CDR3 sequences; under 30% were seen once. The same data also contributed to another study, on T cells of mothers and their children.

The receptor was isolated from a boy aged 5-17 years in good health. The chain is built from TRBV2 and TRBJ2-7, with D unresolved. Source material: blood. CDR3 loop: CASSVYPGQPYEQYF. DNA for the CDR3: TGTGCCAGCAGTGTCTACCCCGGGCAGCCTTACGAGCAGTACTTC. Full variable domain (missing parts from reference TRBV2 and TRBJ2-7): EPEVTQTPSHQVTQMGQEVILRCVPISNHLYFYWYRQILGQKVEFLVSFYNNEISEKSEIFDDQFSVERPDGSNFTLKIRSTKLEDSAMYFCASSVYPGQPYEQYFGPGTRLTVT.